This T cell receptor (beta chain) came from a study of vaccination effects on CD4 cells after COVID-19 (dated by TCRdb to 2021 to 2024). Broadly, across the study: Post-vaccine samples across the study were collected a median of 72 days after the second dose, with a range of 14 to 241. SARS-CoV-2 spike-specific CD4+ TCR repertoires from before and after mRNA vaccination were compared in COVID-19 convalescent patients and in infection-naive vaccine recipients. A total of around eleven COVID-19 convalescent patients and a handful of SARS-CoV-2-naive healthy vaccine recipients were included in the full study. Cultures from other donors in the study were sequenced using the Oncomine TCR Beta short-read assay on an Illumina iSeq 100.

To prepare the library, the immunoSEQ multiplex PCR assay was applied. DNA from the cultured and isolated CD4+ T cells underwent TCR beta CDR3 sequencing. On the study's bioinformatics: Non-productive TCR sequences were removed and reads were trimmed to the CDR3 region, keeping CDR3s of at least 7 amino acids. Antigen-specific clonotypes were identified with the MANAFEST web app by comparing expansion in peptide wells against reference cultures. To be called positive, a clone needed expansion at FDR<0.05 compared with the reference and with all other wells, an odds ratio greater than 5, and a frequency greater than 0.1% in two replicate wells. Clonotypes significantly expanded in SARS-CoV-2 spike wells and in at least one common cold coronavirus spike condition were defined as cross-reactive. CDR3 similarity was assessed by Levenshtein distance using the stringdist R package, and unrooted trees were constructed with ape in R 3.6.1. What TCRdb holds here is the immuneACCESS table cut down to in-frame rearrangements. Part of the clones is not present; checked against another copy, under half of the missing clones reflect an unresolved V gene, and the others are unexplained. V, J and clone size reflect that table, while D and trimming were determined from the DNA. Across this sample there are 25,000 to 35,000 clones, with roughly 70% seen only once. Together, the top ten hold more than 8.5% of the sample.

In the ViraFEST assay, PBMC were stimulated with viral peptide pools, and TCR sequencing was then used to find antigen-specific CD4+ T cell clonotypes based on their expansion. After approximately 11 days of culture, CD4+ T cells were isolated with the EasySep CD4+ T cell isolation kit. Participants received two doses of either the BNT162b2 or the mRNA-1273 mRNA SARS-CoV-2 vaccine. Healthy vaccine recipients had no prior SARS-CoV-2 infection, confirmed by negative nucleocapsid antibodies before and after vaccination. Over 1.5 million PBMC per well were cultured with roughly 10 ug/ml peptides in IMDM containing about 5% human AB serum, roughly 10 IU/ml IL-2 and gentamicin. Half of the culture medium was replaced with fresh IL-2-containing medium on days 3 and 7. Unless otherwise noted, each peptide stimulation condition was cultured in triplicate wells. Using Ficoll-Paque Plus gradient centrifugation, PBMC were separated from whole blood and then either used fresh or cryopreserved at -140C. The spike proteins of SARS-CoV-2 and of the common cold coronaviruses HCoV-NL63, HCoV-OC43 and HCoV-229E were spanned by overlapping peptide pools. The QIAamp micro DNA kit was used to extract genomic DNA from the cultured CD4+ T cells.

In this sample, this clone turned up once. Its antigen is currently not known. Base qualities are not at hand, and no much larger clone is one base apart. General findings and caveats noted by the study authors: Only a small number of convalescent patients were included, and no early post-infection timepoints were available, which limited the study. Marked clonal contraction was observed in both infection-induced and vaccine-induced clones at late post-vaccination timepoints, consistent with waning T cell responses. Among healthy vaccine recipients, nearly all vaccine-induced clones were SARS-CoV-2 mono-reactive, and just 1 of 255 was cross-reactive with common cold coronaviruses.

This specimen consisted of CD4+ T cells from PBMCs cultured with HCoV-NL63 spike peptides, obtained after COVID-19 vaccination. Per the publication, the cell subset or site label means: HCoV-NL63 spike overlapping peptide pool stimulation. This sequence originates from a human donor who received a COVID-19 vaccine.

CDR3 region: CASSYSGTVNQPQHF. The DNA sequence is as follows: TGTGCCAGCAGTTACTCGGGGACAGTAAATCAGCCCCAGCATTTT. The chain was built from TRBV6-2 or TRBV6-3 and TRBJ1-5; 7 nucleotides in the junction match TRBD1. The germline V gene yields MNHEY for CDR1 and SVGEGT for CDR2. Inclusive of the bounding cysteine and phenylalanine, the CDR3 is 15 residues long. Kept here is only the CDR3 DNA, which spans 45 bases and is read in frame from base 1. V is pruned by 0 bases and J by 4 bases, leaving 3 bases of the junction without a gene match.